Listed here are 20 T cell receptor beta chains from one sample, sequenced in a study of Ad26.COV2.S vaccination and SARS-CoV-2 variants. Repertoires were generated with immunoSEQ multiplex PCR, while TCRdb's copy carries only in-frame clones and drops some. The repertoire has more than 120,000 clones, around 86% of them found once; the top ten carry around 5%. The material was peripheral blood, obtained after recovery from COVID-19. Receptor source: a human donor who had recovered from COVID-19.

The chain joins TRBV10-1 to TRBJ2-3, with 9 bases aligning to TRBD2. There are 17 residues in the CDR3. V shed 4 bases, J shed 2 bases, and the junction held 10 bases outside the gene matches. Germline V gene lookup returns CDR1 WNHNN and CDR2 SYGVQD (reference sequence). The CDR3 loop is CASSVAGERLATDTQYF. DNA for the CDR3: TGCGCCAGCAGTGTAGCGGGGGAAAGATTGGCCACAGATACGCAGTATTTT.

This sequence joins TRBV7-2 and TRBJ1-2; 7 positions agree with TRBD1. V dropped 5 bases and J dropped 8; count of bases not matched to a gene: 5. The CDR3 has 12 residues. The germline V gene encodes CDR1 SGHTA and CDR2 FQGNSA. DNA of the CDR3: TGTGCCAGCAGCGACAGGGTTGGCGGCTACACCTTC. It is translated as CASSDRVGGYTF.

CDR3 loop: CASSSSRQFNEQFF. CDR3 nucleotide sequence: TGTGCCAGCAGCTCAAGCCGACAGTTCAATGAGCAGTTCTTC. The chain links TRBV7-9 to TRBJ2-1, with D maybe TRBD1 (5 bases). The CDR3 loop spans 14 amino acids. Germline-derived CDR1 and CDR2 are SEHNR and FQNEAQ (reference sequence). V was trimmed by 4 bases and J by 6 bases, leaving 13 bases between them.

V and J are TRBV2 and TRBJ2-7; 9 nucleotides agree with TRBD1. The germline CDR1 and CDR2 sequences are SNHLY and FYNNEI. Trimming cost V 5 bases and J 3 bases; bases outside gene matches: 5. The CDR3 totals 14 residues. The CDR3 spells CASSPGQGLYEQYF. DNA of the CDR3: TGTGCCAGCAGTCCGGGACAGGGCCTCTACGAGCAGTACTTC.

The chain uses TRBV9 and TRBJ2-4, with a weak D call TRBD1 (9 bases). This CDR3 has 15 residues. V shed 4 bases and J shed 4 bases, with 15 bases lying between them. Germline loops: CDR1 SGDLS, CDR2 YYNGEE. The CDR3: CASSPGGTGKNIQYF. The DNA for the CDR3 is TGTGCCAGCAGCCCGGGGGGGACAGGGAAAAACATTCAGTACTTC. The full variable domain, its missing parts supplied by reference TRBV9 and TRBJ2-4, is DSGVTQTPKHLITATGQRVTLRCSPRSGDLSVYWYQQSLDQGLQFLIQYYNGEERAKGNILERFSAQQFPDLHSELNLSSLELGDSALYFCASSPGGTGKNIQYFGAGTRLSVL.

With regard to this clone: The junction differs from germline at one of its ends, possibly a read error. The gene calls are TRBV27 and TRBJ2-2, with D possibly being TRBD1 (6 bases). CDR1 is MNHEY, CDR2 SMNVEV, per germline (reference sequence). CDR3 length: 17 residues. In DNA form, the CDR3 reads TGTGCCAGCAGCCAAGTAGGCAGGGGACCTCACACGGGGGAGCTGTTTTTT. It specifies CASSQVGRGPHTGELFF.

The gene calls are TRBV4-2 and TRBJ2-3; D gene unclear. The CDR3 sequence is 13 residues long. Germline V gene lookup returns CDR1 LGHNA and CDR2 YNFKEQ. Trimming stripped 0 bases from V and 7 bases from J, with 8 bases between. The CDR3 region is CASSQDLANTQYF. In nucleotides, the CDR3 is TGTGCCAGCAGCCAAGATCTCGCGAATACGCAGTATTTT.

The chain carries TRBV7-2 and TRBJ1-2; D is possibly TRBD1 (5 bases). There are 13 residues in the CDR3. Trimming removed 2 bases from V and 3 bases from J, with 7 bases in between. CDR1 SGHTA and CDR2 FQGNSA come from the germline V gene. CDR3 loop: CASSLRGYYGYTF. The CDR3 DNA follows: TGTGCCAGCAGCTTAAGGGGATACTATGGCTACACCTTC.

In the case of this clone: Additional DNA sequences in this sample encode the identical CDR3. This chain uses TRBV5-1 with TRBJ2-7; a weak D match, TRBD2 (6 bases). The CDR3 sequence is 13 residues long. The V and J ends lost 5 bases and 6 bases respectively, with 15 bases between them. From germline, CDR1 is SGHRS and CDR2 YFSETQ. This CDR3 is CASRTGVMAEQYF. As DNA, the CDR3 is TGCGCCAGCAGGACGGGGGTGATGGCCGAGCAGTACTTC. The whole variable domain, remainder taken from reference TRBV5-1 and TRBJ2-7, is KAGVTQTPRYLIKTRGQQVTLSCSPISGHRSVSWYQQTPGQGLQFLFEYFSETQRNKGNFPGRFSGRQFSNSRSEMNVSTLELGDSALYLCASRTGVMAEQYFGPGTRLTVT.

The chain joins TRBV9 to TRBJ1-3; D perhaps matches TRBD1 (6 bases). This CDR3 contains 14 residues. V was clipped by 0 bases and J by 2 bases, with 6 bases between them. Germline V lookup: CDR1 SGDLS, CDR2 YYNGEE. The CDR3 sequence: CASSVDRAGNTIYF. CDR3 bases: TGTGCCAGCAGCGTAGACAGGGCTGGAAACACCATATATTTT.

The CDR3 nucleotides are TGCGCCAGCAGCTTGGCGGGACAGGGGGCTGGAAACACCATATATTTT. This translates into CASSLAGQGAGNTIYF. The chain uses TRBV5-1 and TRBJ1-3; 11 bases map to TRBD1. V lost 0 bases to trimming and J lost 2 bases; unmatched junction nucleotides: 1. There are 16 residues in the CDR3. Germline V gene sequence: CDR1 SGHRS, CDR2 YFSETQ.

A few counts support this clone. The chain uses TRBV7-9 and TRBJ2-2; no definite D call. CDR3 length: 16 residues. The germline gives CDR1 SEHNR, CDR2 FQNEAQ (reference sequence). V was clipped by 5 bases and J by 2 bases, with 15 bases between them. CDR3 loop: CASSRPLNQNTGELFF. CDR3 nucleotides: TGTGCCAGCAGCCGCCCCTTAAACCAAAACACCGGGGAGCTGTTTTTT.

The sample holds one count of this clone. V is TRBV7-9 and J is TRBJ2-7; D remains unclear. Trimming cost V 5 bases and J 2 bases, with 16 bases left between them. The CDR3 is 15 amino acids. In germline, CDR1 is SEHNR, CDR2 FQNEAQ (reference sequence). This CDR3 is CASSDLATETYEQYF. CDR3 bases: TGTGCCAGCAGCGATCTTGCGACTGAAACCTACGAGCAGTACTTC.

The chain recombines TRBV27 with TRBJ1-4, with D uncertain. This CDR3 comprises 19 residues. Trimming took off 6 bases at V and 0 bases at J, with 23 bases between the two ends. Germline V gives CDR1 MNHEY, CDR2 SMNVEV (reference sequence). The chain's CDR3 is CASSHVGLVKGATNEKLFF. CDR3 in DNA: TGTGCCAGCAGCCATGTGGGCTTGGTCAAAGGAGCAACTAATGAAAAACTGTTTTTT.

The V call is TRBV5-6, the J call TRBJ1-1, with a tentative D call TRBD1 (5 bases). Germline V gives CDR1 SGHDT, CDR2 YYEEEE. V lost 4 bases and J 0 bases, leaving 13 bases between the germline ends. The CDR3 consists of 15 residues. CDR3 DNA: TGTGCCAGCAGCCTAGACAGTACTTTGAACACTGAAGCTTTCTTT. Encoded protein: CASSLDSTLNTEAFF.

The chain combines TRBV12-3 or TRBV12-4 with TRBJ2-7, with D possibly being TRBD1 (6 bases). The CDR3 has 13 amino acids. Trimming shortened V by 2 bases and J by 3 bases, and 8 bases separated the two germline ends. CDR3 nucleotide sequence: TGTGCCAGCAGTTTACGACAGGACTACGAGCAGTACTTC. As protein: CASSLRQDYEQYF.

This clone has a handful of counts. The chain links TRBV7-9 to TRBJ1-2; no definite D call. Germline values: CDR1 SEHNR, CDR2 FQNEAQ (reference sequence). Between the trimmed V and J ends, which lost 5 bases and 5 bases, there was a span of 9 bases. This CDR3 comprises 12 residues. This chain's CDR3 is CASSNTPYGYTF. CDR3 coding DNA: TGTGCCAGCAGCAACACCCCATATGGCTACACCTTC.

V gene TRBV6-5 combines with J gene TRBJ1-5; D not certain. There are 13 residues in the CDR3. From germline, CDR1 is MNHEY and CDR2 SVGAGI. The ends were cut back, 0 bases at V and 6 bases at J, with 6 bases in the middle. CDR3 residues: CASSYSFRQPQHF. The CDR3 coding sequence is TGTGCCAGCAGTTACTCGTTTCGTCAGCCCCAGCATTTT.

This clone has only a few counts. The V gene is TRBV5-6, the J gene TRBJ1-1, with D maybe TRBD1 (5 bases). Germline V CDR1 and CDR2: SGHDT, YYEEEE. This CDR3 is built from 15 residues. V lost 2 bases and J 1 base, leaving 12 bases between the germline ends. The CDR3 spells CASSLMGRTNTEAFF. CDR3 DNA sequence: TGTGCCAGCAGCTTAATGGGACGGACGAACACTGAAGCTTTCTTT.

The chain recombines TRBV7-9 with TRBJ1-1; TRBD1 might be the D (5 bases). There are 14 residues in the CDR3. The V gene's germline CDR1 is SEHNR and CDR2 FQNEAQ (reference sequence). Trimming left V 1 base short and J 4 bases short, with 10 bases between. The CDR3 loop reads CASSLVGGGTEAFF. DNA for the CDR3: TGTGCCAGCAGCTTAGTAGGTGGGGGCACTGAAGCTTTCTTT.